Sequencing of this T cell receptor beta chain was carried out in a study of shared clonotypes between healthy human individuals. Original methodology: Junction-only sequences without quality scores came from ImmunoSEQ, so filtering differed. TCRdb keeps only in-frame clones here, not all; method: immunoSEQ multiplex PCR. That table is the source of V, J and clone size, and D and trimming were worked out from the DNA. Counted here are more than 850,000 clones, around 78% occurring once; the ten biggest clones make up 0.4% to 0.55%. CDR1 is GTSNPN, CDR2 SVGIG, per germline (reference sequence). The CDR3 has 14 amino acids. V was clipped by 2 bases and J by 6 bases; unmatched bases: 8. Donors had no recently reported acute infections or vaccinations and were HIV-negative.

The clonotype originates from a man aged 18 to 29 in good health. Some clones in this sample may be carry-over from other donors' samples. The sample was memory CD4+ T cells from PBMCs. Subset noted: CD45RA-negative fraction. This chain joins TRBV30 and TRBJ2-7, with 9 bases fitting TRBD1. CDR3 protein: CAWSYGTGLGEQYF. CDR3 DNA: TGTGCCTGGAGTTACGGGACAGGGCTAGGCGAGCAGTACTTC.